The 32 T cell receptor beta chains below were found in one sample sequenced in a study of T-cell reconstitution after alpha-beta-depleted transplantation in children. Preparation of the TCRbeta library used unique molecular identifiers. TCRdb recomputed calls from the PCR reads with MiXCR, one row per CDR3 protein. The sample yields 450,000 to 600,000 distinct CDR3 sequences, approximately 32% seen once. This material consisted of PBMCs from the stem cell graft donor, taken from the stem cell graft. The receptors come from a human donor who donated a stem cell graft to a child with aplastic anemia.

The chain employs TRBV7-9 and TRBJ1-1; D remains ambiguous. The V end lost 3 bases, the J end lost 7 bases, and 6 bases lay between the germline ends. Germline V gene sequence: CDR1 SEHNR, CDR2 FQNEAQ (reference sequence). This CDR3 has 11 amino acids. This chain's CDR3 is CASSFSGEAFF. The DNA for the CDR3 is TGTGCCAGCAGCTTTTCAGGTGAAGCTTTCTTT.

This clonotype was picked up a small number of times. The rearrangement joins TRBV7-2 to TRBJ1-6; possible D gene TRBD1, 5 bases. The CDR3 extends over 13 amino acids. V gave up 5 bases and J gave up 9 bases, with 11 bases separating them. Germline assignment: CDR1 SGHTA and CDR2 FQGNSA. CDR3: CASSADSLSPLHF. The CDR3 DNA sequence: TGTGCCAGCAGCGCTGACAGCCTTTCACCCCTCCACTTT. The entire variable domain, with the rest obtained from reference TRBV7-2 and TRBJ1-6, is as follows: GAGVSQSPSNKVTEKGKDVELRCDPISGHTALYWYRQSLGQGLEFLIYFQGNSAPDKSGLPSDRFSAERTGGSVSTLTIQRTQQEDSAVYLCASSADSLSPLHFGNGTRLTVT.

This chain joins TRBV7-2 and TRBJ1-2; 12 bases match TRBD1. The length of the CDR3 is 15 residues. V lost 5 bases, J lost 8 bases, and 9 bases stayed unmatched. Germline V gene data show CDR1 as SGHTA and CDR2 as FQGNSA. Here the CDR3 DNA reads TGTGCCAGCAGCCTCTCCGGGACAGGGGGCGCAGGCTACACCTTC. It specifies CASSLSGTGGAGYTF.

This clonotype showed up just a few times. The chain recombines TRBV6-1 with TRBJ1-1; 7 positions match TRBD1. After removal of 3 bases from V and 7 bases from J, the junction contained 11 bases not matched to a gene. The germline gives CDR1 MNHNS, CDR2 SASEGT. CDR3 length equals 15 residues. CDR3 loop: CASSDFSGGESEAFF. As DNA, the CDR3 is TGTGCCAGCAGTGATTTTTCAGGGGGAGAGAGTGAAGCTTTCTTT.

The V call is TRBV15, the J call TRBJ2-7, with TRBD1 as a possible D gene (6 bases). The CDR3 totals 15 residues. Germline V lookup: CDR1 LNHNV, CDR2 YYDKDF (reference sequence). The V gene lost 3 bases and the J gene lost 2 bases, with 14 bases spanning the gap. In DNA form, the CDR3 reads TGTGCCACCAGCAGTTGGTCAGGGACAACCTACGAGCAGTACTTC. This codes for CATSSWSGTTYEQYF. Using reference TRBV15 and TRBJ2-7 for the parts outside the CDR3, the full variable domain is DAMVIQNPRYQVTQFGKPVTLSCSQTLNHNVMYWYQQKSSQAPKLLFHYYDKDFNNEADTPDNFQSRRPNTSFCFLDIRSPGLGDTAMYLCATSSWSGTTYEQYFGPGTRLTVT.

This clonotype was recorded a few times. V gene TRBV15 combines with J gene TRBJ1-1; D gene ambiguous. The germline CDR1 and CDR2 sequences are LNHNV and YYDKDF (reference sequence). The CDR3 runs 15 residues. The V gene lost 0 bases and the J gene lost 1 base, with 9 bases spanning the gap. Written as DNA, the CDR3 is TGTGCCACCAGCAGAGACGGCAGTAAGAACACTGAAGCTTTCTTT. Translated, it gives CATSRDGSKNTEAFF. Together with reference TRBV15 and TRBJ1-1, the CDR3 gives the full variable domain: DAMVIQNPRYQVTQFGKPVTLSCSQTLNHNVMYWYQQKSSQAPKLLFHYYDKDFNNEADTPDNFQSRRPNTSFCFLDIRSPGLGDTAMYLCATSRDGSKNTEAFFGQGTRLTVV.

The rearrangement uses TRBV7-2 and TRBJ1-5; 11 positions match TRBD1. Germline lookup yields CDR1 SGHTA and CDR2 FQGNSA. The CDR3 contains 16 residues. V was pared by 1 base and J by 7 bases, with 6 bases of the junction left unmatched. The CDR3 DNA reads as TGTGCCAGCAGCTTAGTGGGGACAGGGGGTGACCAGCCCCAGCATTTT. Amino acid sequence: CASSLVGTGGDQPQHF.

This clonotype has ten or more counts. This chain connects TRBV12-3 or TRBV12-4 to TRBJ2-3; D remains unclear. The CDR3 covers 12 residues. V was trimmed by 6 bases and J by 3 bases, leaving 7 bases between them. In DNA, the CDR3 is TGTGCCAGCAGACATCTTACAGATACGCAGTATTTT. Its translation is CASRHLTDTQYF.

The chain joins TRBV6-2 or TRBV6-3 to TRBJ1-5; D is unresolved. The CDR3 has 15 residues. With 8 bases removed from V and 3 bases from J, the gap between germline ends came to 17 bases. Germline CDR1 MNHEY, CDR2 SVGEGT. CDR3 protein: CASEPISPNNQPQHF. The CDR3 DNA reads as TGTGCCAGCGAACCGATCTCCCCCAACAATCAGCCCCAGCATTTT.

Written as DNA, the CDR3 is TGTGCCAGCAGACAATTGGGACAGGGGGACAATGAGCAGTTCTTC. Its protein product is CASRQLGQGDNEQFF. The chain recombines TRBV5-8 with TRBJ2-1, with TRBD1 matching over 11 bases. The ends lost 5 bases at V and 5 bases at J; junction bases unmatched: 6. The CDR3 sequence is 15 residues long. Germline V gene sequence: CDR1 SGHTS, CDR2 YDEGEE.

The table lists this clonotype with a few counts. In nucleotides, the CDR3 is TGTGCCAGCAGGGGGACAGGATTGAACACTGAAGCTTTCTTT. Amino acids: CASRGTGLNTEAFF. The V gene is TRBV6-1, the J gene TRBJ1-1, with 8 nucleotides matching TRBD1. CDR1 and CDR2 from the germline V gene are MNHNS and SASEGT. CDR3 length equals 14 residues. The V segment lost 6 bases and the J segment 0 bases; nucleotides outside the gene matches: 3.

The chain employs TRBV20-1 and TRBJ1-5; 10 bases are a match to TRBD1. Unmatched junction bases numbered 2, after V lost 3 bases and J lost 3 bases. CDR1 is DFQATT, CDR2 SNEGSKA, per germline (reference sequence). The CDR3 extends over 14 amino acids. The CDR3 DNA is TGCAGTGCTAGTGGACAGGGGGACAATCAGCCCCAGCATTTT. This gives the protein CSASGQGDNQPQHF.

This clonotype was seen a handful of times. This rearrangement joins TRBV7-9 to TRBJ1-1, with a weak D call TRBD1 (6 bases). This CDR3 is 13 amino acids long. Germline-derived CDR1 and CDR2 are SEHNR and FQNEAQ (reference sequence). Trimming left V 6 bases short and J 6 bases short, with 14 bases between. As DNA, the CDR3 is TGTGCCAGCAGACTTAACAGGGATCCTGAAGCTTTCTTT. Translation: CASRLNRDPEAFF.

A few counts support this clonotype. The chain carries TRBV10-3 and TRBJ1-2; no definite D call. The V and J ends lost 0 bases and 4 bases respectively, with 9 bases between them. Per the germline V gene, CDR1 is ENHRY and CDR2 is SYGVKD. The CDR3 totals 14 residues. CDR3 sequence: CAISESQRLYGYTF. The CDR3 region has the DNA TGTGCCATCAGTGAGTCACAACGGCTCTATGGCTACACCTTC.

Only a few counts were recorded for this clonotype. The chain combines TRBV12-3 or TRBV12-4 with TRBJ2-7; no clear D gene. V gave up 2 bases and J gave up 3 bases, with 14 bases separating them. The CDR3 has 15 residues. DNA for the CDR3: TGTGCCAGCAGTTTATCCTTAGGGTTAAACTACGAGCAGTACTTC. Encoded protein: CASSLSLGLNYEQYF.

This clonotype was detected a few times. The genes are TRBV12-3 or TRBV12-4 and TRBJ2-5, with TRBD1 matching 9 bases. CDR3 length: 13 residues. The V segment lost 6 bases and the J segment 4 bases; nucleotides outside the gene matches: 3. CDR3 nucleotide sequence: TGTGCCAGCAGCCGGGACAGGGTAGAGACCCAGTACTTC. The encoded protein is CASSRDRVETQYF.

This rearrangement joins TRBV4-2 to TRBJ1-4; no reliable D call. V dropped 1 base and J dropped 14 bases, with 23 bases sitting between them. Germline loops: CDR1 LGHNA, CDR2 YNFKEQ. CDR3 length: 16 amino acids. The CDR3 DNA sequence: TGTGCCAGCAGCCAAGTCAGTCGGAGCAAGTCGGGAGGGCTGTTTTTT. Translation: CASSQVSRSKSGGLFF.

The table lists this clonotype with many counts. The V call is TRBV5-1, the J call TRBJ1-1; D gene uncertain. CDR1 and CDR2 from the germline V gene are SGHRS and YFSETQ. The length of the CDR3 is 14 residues. The V gene lost 0 bases and the J gene lost 5 bases, with 11 bases spanning the gap. Here the CDR3 reads CASSLGTAGTEAFF. The CDR3 DNA is TGCGCCAGCAGCTTGGGGACGGCCGGAACTGAAGCTTTCTTT.

The chain combines TRBV4-3 with TRBJ1-2, with D possibly being TRBD1 (5 bases). V lost 1 base to trimming and J lost 4 bases, with 19 bases between them. The CDR3 has 17 residues. The germline gives CDR1 LGHNA, CDR2 YSLEER. The CDR3 loop is CASSQGVAGLVGYGYTF. The CDR3 coding sequence is TGCGCCAGCAGCCAAGGGGTTGCGGGGCTAGTTGGCTATGGCTACACCTTC.

V usage is TRBV18 and J usage is TRBJ1-1; D not resolved. CDR1 and CDR2 (germline): KGHSH, LQKENI. With 8 bases removed from V and 0 bases from J, the gap between germline ends came to 10 bases. This CDR3 spans 13 amino acids. The CDR3 region is CASTPGVNTEAFF. The CDR3 coding sequence is TGTGCCAGCACCCCGGGCGTGAACACTGAAGCTTTCTTT.

This clonotype was seen a few times. This chain joins TRBV29-1 and TRBJ2-1, with TRBD1 identical over 10 bases. V was clipped by 4 bases and J by 3 bases; unmatched bases: 9. The germline gives CDR1 SQVTM, CDR2 ANQGSEA. The length of the CDR3 is 16 residues. The CDR3 nucleotides are TGCAGCGTTGTGGATGTTGGGGACAGGGGCTACAATGAGCAGTTCTTC. Its protein is CSVVDVGDRGYNEQFF.

This clonotype was seen only a few times. The DNA for the CDR3 is TGTGCCAGTAAGGTAGCGGGGGCCGGCCAAGAGACCCAGTACTTC. This sequence encodes CASKVAGAGQETQYF. The rearrangement joins TRBV19 to TRBJ2-5; 9 bases map to TRBD2. The V segment lost 7 bases and the J segment 1 base; nucleotides outside the gene matches: 7. The CDR3 is made up of 15 amino acids. Germline V gene sequence: CDR1 LNHDA, CDR2 SQIVND (reference sequence).

The chain recombines TRBV9 with TRBJ2-3; D is unclear. The germline V gene has CDR1 SGDLS and CDR2 YYNGEE. This CDR3 spans 16 amino acids. Trimming stripped 0 bases from V and 0 bases from J, with 11 bases between. CDR3 amino acids: CASSVANIPSTDTQYF. CDR3 bases: TGTGCCAGCAGCGTAGCCAACATCCCTAGCACAGATACGCAGTATTTT.

This clonotype was observed a few times. V and J are TRBV7-9 and TRBJ2-1; possibly TRBD2 for D (6 bases). CDR3 size: 15 residues. V was cut by 4 bases and J by 1 base, with 11 bases left in between. The germline CDR1 and CDR2 sequences are SEHNR and FQNEAQ (reference sequence). CDR3 loop: CASSSMGRSYNEQFF. CDR3 DNA: TGTGCCAGCAGCTCCATGGGGAGGTCCTACAATGAGCAGTTCTTC.

The chain couples TRBV6-1 to TRBJ2-1, with a weak D call TRBD2 (5 bases). V dropped 7 bases and J dropped 10 bases, with 20 bases sitting between them. This CDR3 comprises 14 residues. Looked up from germline, CDR1 is MNHNS and CDR2 is SASEGT. The CDR3 DNA follows: TGTGCCAGCATAAACCCTGCCGGCGGGTTAGAGCAGTTCTTC. This sequence encodes CASINPAGGLEQFF.

This sequence joins TRBV27 and TRBJ2-1; TRBD2 matches 9 bases. Germline V gene lookup returns CDR1 MNHEY and CDR2 SMNVEV (reference sequence). The CDR3 runs to 16 residues. Unmatched junction bases numbered 7, after V lost 4 bases and J lost 3 bases. The CDR3 here is CASSYFASGNYNEQFF. CDR3 bases: TGTGCCAGCAGTTACTTCGCTAGCGGGAACTACAATGAGCAGTTCTTC.

A few counts support this clonotype. This chain joins TRBV20-1 and TRBJ2-1; D remains ambiguous. Deletions cut 5 bases from V and 0 bases from J, with 11 bases between. This CDR3 has 14 residues. From germline, CDR1 is DFQATT and CDR2 SNEGSKA (reference sequence). CDR3: CSAPLGGSYNEQFF. CDR3 sequence (DNA): TGCAGTGCTCCCCTCGGCGGCTCCTACAATGAGCAGTTCTTC.

The chain recombines TRBV6-1 with TRBJ1-5; possible D gene TRBD1, 6 bases. Per the germline V gene, CDR1 is MNHNS and CDR2 is SASEGT. V gave up 7 bases and J gave up 0 bases, with 13 bases separating them. CDR3 length equals 15 residues. CDR3 nucleotide sequence: TGTGCCAGCACCTTACAGGGATATAGCAATCAGCCCCAGCATTTT. It translates to CASTLQGYSNQPQHF.

This clonotype was observed a few times. The V gene is TRBV11-3, the J gene TRBJ1-1, with D maybe TRBD1 (6 bases). V lost 1 base to trimming and J lost 5 bases, with 17 bases between them. The CDR3 extends over 16 amino acids. Per the germline V gene, CDR1 is SGHNT and CDR2 is YENEEA. CDR3: CASSLGVAGQETEAFF. In DNA form, the CDR3 reads TGTGCCAGCAGCTTAGGAGTAGCGGGACAAGAGACTGAAGCTTTCTTT.

The CDR3 is CAWSLSSGNTIYF. CDR3 bases: TGTGCCTGGAGTCTTAGCTCTGGAAACACCATATATTTT. The chain links TRBV30 to TRBJ1-3, with D hard to call. Germline V gene sequence: CDR1 GTSNPN, CDR2 SVGIG (reference sequence). The V end lost 2 bases, the J end lost 0 bases, and 5 bases lay between the germline ends. This CDR3 has 13 amino acids.

This clonotype has just a few counts. CDR3 bases: TGTGCCAGCAGCTTAGCGTATAAGACTGAAGCTTTCTTT. This codes for CASSLAYKTEAFF. The chain has TRBV7-2 and TRBJ1-1; D not resolved. V was trimmed by 0 bases and J by 5 bases, leaving 7 bases between them. This CDR3 is 13 amino acids long. Germline lookup yields CDR1 SGHTA and CDR2 FQGNSA.

In its sample, this clonotype was seen a few times. The gene calls are TRBV6-5 and TRBJ1-4; D gene unclear. Germline V gene data show CDR1 as MNHEY and CDR2 as SVGAGI. Trimming took 3 bases from V and 5 from J, leaving 10 bases between them. The CDR3 has 14 amino acids. CDR3 residues: CASSYLSANEKLFF. Here the CDR3 DNA reads TGTGCCAGCAGTTATTTAAGTGCCAATGAAAAACTGTTTTTT.